One sample yielded the 26 T cell receptor beta chains listed below, sequenced in a study of CD8+ T cells in alopecia areata. Treatment specified: oral pan-JAK inhibitor, 5-10 mg twice daily. Isolated RNA was reverse transcribed into cDNA used as the sequencing template. Method: immunoSEQ multiplex PCR; TCRdb's copy keeps in-frame clones and lacks some. The sample comprises over 250,000 clones, 60% of which are singletons, and 0.9% to 0.95% rests with the top ten. The sample in question was CD4+ T cells sorted from blood, obtained around week 54, from a patient treated with tofacitinib. All receptors derive from a human donor with alopecia areata.

V and J are TRBV29-1 and TRBJ2-7, with D maybe TRBD1 (6 bases). The CDR3 is 15 amino acids. Germline V gene data show CDR1 as SQVTM and CDR2 as ANQGSEA. V was cut by 2 bases and J by 3 bases, with 17 bases left in between. The CDR3 DNA follows: TGCAGCGTTGAAAAGGGCGGCAGGGGAAACTACGAGCAGTACTTC. The encoded protein is CSVEKGGRGNYEQYF.

This chain uses TRBV5-1 with TRBJ1-1; no reliable D call. Germline V gene lookup returns CDR1 SGHRS and CDR2 YFSETQ. The CDR3 is 14 amino acids. Trimming stripped 3 bases from V and 5 bases from J, with 14 bases between. Here the CDR3 DNA reads TGCGCCAGCAGCTCGGGTCTTTTGGGGACTGAAGCTTTCTTT. Amino acids: CASSSGLLGTEAFF.

This clone was observed a handful of times. DNA for the CDR3: TGTGCCAGCAGCGCATCCCCGGGGGGGCTAGGAGAGACCCAGTACTTC. Translated: CASSASPGGLGETQYF. The V gene is TRBV9, the J gene TRBJ2-5; 8 positions agree with TRBD2. Per the germline V gene, CDR1 is SGDLS and CDR2 is YYNGEE. Trimming took 3 bases from V and 4 from J; bases not matched to a gene: 11. CDR3 size: 16 residues. Variable domain in full (rest from reference TRBV9 and TRBJ2-5): DSGVTQTPKHLITATGQRVTLRCSPRSGDLSVYWYQQSLDQGLQFLIQYYNGEERAKGNILERFSAQQFPDLHSELNLSSLELGDSALYFCASSASPGGLGETQYFGPGTRLLVL.

This clone appeared a few times. CDR3 sequence reads: CSVETTVYEQYF. Written as DNA, the CDR3 is TGCAGCGTTGAAACTACAGTCTACGAGCAGTACTTC. The chain carries TRBV29-1 and TRBJ2-7, with D uncertain. Trimming left V 2 bases short and J 3 bases short, with 8 bases between. Germline values: CDR1 SQVTM, CDR2 ANQGSEA. The CDR3 contains 12 residues.

This sequence joins TRBV29-1 and TRBJ1-2, with D possibly being TRBD1 (5 bases). The CDR3 has 12 residues. The germline gives CDR1 SQVTM, CDR2 ANQGSEA. Trimming removed 4 bases from V and 7 bases from J, with 13 bases in between. This CDR3 is CSVGAGLGGYTF. CDR3 bases: TGCAGCGTTGGGGCAGGGCTTGGTGGCTACACCTTC.

This sequence joins TRBV29-1 and TRBJ1-6; no definite D call. V was pared by 4 bases and J by 7 bases, with 5 bases between. In germline, CDR1 is SQVTM, CDR2 ANQGSEA. This CDR3 spans 11 amino acids. The CDR3 loop is CSVGENSPLHF. The DNA of the CDR3 is TGCAGCGTTGGGGAGAATTCACCCCTCCACTTT.

This chain connects TRBV7-2 to TRBJ2-5; TRBD2 matches at 12 bases. The CDR3 loop spans 15 amino acids. Unmatched junction bases numbered 6, after V lost 5 bases and J lost 5 bases. Germline assignment: CDR1 SGHTA and CDR2 FQGNSA. The CDR3: CASSKGTSGSETQYF. The CDR3 nucleotides read TGTGCCAGCAGCAAAGGGACTAGCGGGTCGGAGACCCAGTACTTC.

The chain carries TRBV29-1 and TRBJ1-2, with a weak D call TRBD1 (6 bases). CDR1 is SQVTM, CDR2 ANQGSEA, per germline. The CDR3 runs 12 residues. V lost 1 base to trimming and J lost 10 bases, with 13 bases between them. This CDR3 is CSVEGTRGSYTF. The CDR3 bases are TGCAGCGTTGAAGGGACCAGGGGATCCTACACCTTC. Based on the CDR3 plus reference TRBV29-1 and TRBJ1-2, the full variable domain is SAVISQKPSRDICQRGTSLTIQCQVDSQVTMMFWYRQQPGQSLTLIATANQGSEATYESGFVIDKFPISRPNLTFSTLTVSNMSPEDSSIYLCSVEGTRGSYTFGSGTRLTVV.

This clone showed up just once. V usage is TRBV10-3 and J usage is TRBJ1-5, with D perhaps TRBD1 (5 bases). The germline CDR1 and CDR2 sequences are ENHRY and SYGVKD. The CDR3 is 13 amino acids. V shed 10 bases and J shed 3 bases, with 13 bases lying between them. This chain's CDR3 is CATQVRDNQPQHF. The CDR3 bases are TGTGCCACCCAGGTCAGGGACAATCAGCCCCAGCATTTT.

The V call is TRBV10-2, the J call TRBJ1-5; possible D gene TRBD1, 5 bases. Trimming removed 9 bases from V and 0 bases from J, with 15 bases in between. Germline loops: CDR1 WSHSY, CDR2 SAAADI. The CDR3 is made up of 15 amino acids. In DNA, the CDR3 is TGCGCCAGAAGGCCGTGGGGCTATAGCAATCAGCCCCAGCATTTT. This encodes CARRPWGYSNQPQHF.

The table lists this clone with a few counts. J is TRBJ2-1 and V is TRBV6-6; no definite D call. This CDR3 spans 14 amino acids. Germline CDR1 MNHNY, CDR2 SVGAGI (reference sequence). Trimming shortened V by 7 bases and J by 7 bases, and 17 bases separated the two germline ends. For the CDR3, the DNA is TGTGCCAGCACGGGTGCCTCGACAAAAAATGAGCAGTTCTTC. It codes for CASTGASTKNEQFF.

The chain joins TRBV6-5 to TRBJ1-1, with D hard to call. The V gene's germline CDR1 is MNHEY and CDR2 SVGAGI. This CDR3 has 14 residues. V lost 7 bases and J 2 bases, leaving 14 bases between the germline ends. The chain's CDR3 is CASKPRTGNTEAFF. As DNA, the CDR3 is TGTGCCAGCAAGCCCAGGACGGGAAACACTGAAGCTTTCTTT.

The chain recombines TRBV5-1 with TRBJ1-6; 7 bases match TRBD1. J gave up 3 bases and V 0 bases, and 3 bases lay outside the gene matches. CDR1 and CDR2 (germline): SGHRS, YFSETQ. The CDR3 runs 16 residues. The CDR3 spells CASSLGTGDYNSPLHF. As DNA, the CDR3 is TGCGCCAGCAGCTTGGGAACAGGGGACTATAATTCACCCCTCCACTTT.

A few counts support this clone. The chain has TRBV6-1 and TRBJ1-1, with 10 positions matching TRBD1. This CDR3 has 14 residues. From germline, CDR1 is MNHNS and CDR2 SASEGT. The ends lost 5 bases at V and 4 bases at J; junction bases unmatched: 4. CDR3 region: CASSSWTGGTEAFF. CDR3 DNA sequence: TGTGCCAGCAGTTCCTGGACAGGGGGCACTGAAGCTTTCTTT.

The V gene is TRBV5-1, the J gene TRBJ1-1; D is unclear. The CDR3 extends over 12 amino acids. Germline CDR1 and CDR2: SGHRS and YFSETQ. Trimming took off 0 bases at V and 5 bases at J, with 5 bases between the two ends. CDR3 bases: TGCGCCAGCAGCTTGGAATTTACTGAAGCTTTCTTT. It codes for CASSLEFTEAFF.

The V call is TRBV29-1, the J call TRBJ2-7; 8 nucleotides agree with TRBD1. With 5 bases clipped from V and 7 bases from J, the junction kept 7 bases outside the gene matches. Germline V gives CDR1 SQVTM, CDR2 ANQGSEA. The CDR3 consists of 12 residues. The CDR3 sequence: CSVNPTGGEQYF. The CDR3 bases are TGCAGCGTTAACCCCACAGGGGGGGAGCAGTACTTC.

The CDR3 coding sequence is TGTGCCAGCAGCCTTACTCCGGATACGCAGTATTTT. Its protein is CASSLTPDTQYF. J is TRBJ2-3 and V is TRBV6-6; D call uncertain. Germline assignment: CDR1 MNHNY and CDR2 SVGAGI (reference sequence). The CDR3 extends over 12 amino acids. V was shortened by 6 bases and J by 6 bases, with 10 bases between the two germline ends.

This clone appeared a few times. The rearrangement uses TRBV4-2 and TRBJ1-3; a possible D gene is TRBD1 (5 bases). The germline V and J ends were trimmed by 4 bases and 4 bases, with 8 bases remaining between them. This CDR3 spans 13 amino acids. Germline V gene sequence: CDR1 LGHNA, CDR2 YNFKEQ. In DNA form, the CDR3 reads TGTGCCAGCAGCCCACGACAGGGAAACACCATATATTTT. Residues: CASSPRQGNTIYF.

Remarks on this clone: At one of its ends the junction is not consistent with the germline gene, which may arise from a read error. The chain carries TRBV27 and TRBJ2-7; 12 positions agree with TRBD2. Germline assignment: CDR1 MNHEY and CDR2 SMNVEV (reference sequence). The CDR3 consists of 14 residues. Here the CDR3 DNA reads TGTGCCAACAGTTCACTAGCGGGGGGCTACGAGCAGTACTTC. It is translated as CANSSLAGGYEQYF.

This clone was detected a few times. J is TRBJ2-3 and V is TRBV5-1, with TRBD1 as a possible D gene (5 bases). V was clipped by 3 bases and J by 15 bases, with 14 bases between them. This CDR3 has 11 amino acids. Germline V gene sequence: CDR1 SGHRS, CDR2 YFSETQ. CDR3 loop: CASSSWGPEYF. The CDR3 nucleotides read TGCGCCAGCAGCTCATGGGGCCCAGAATATTTT.

The gene calls are TRBV29-1 and TRBJ2-7, with D perhaps matching TRBD1 or TRBD2 (5 bases each). CDR1 is SQVTM and CDR2 is ANQGSEA in the germline V gene. The V end lost 4 bases, the J end lost 7 bases, and 14 bases lay between the germline ends. The CDR3 loop spans 12 amino acids. Here the CDR3 reads CSVGGTATEQYF. The CDR3 DNA sequence: TGCAGCGTTGGGGGGACGGCGACAGAGCAGTACTTC.

The rearrangement joins TRBV30 to TRBJ1-4, with D uncertain. The CDR3 is made up of 13 amino acids. Per the germline V gene, CDR1 is GTSNPN and CDR2 is SVGIG (reference sequence). V was clipped by 1 base and J by 8 bases, with 11 bases between them. The CDR3 DNA follows: TGTGCCTGGAGTGCCATAGGAGGGGAAAAACTGTTTTTT. It is translated as CAWSAIGGEKLFF.

The chain couples TRBV4-3 to TRBJ2-2; perhaps TRBD1 as D (6 bases). Trimming removed 1 base from V and 4 bases from J, with 10 bases in between. The CDR3 covers 15 residues. From germline, CDR1 is LGHNA and CDR2 YSLEER. The CDR3 region has the DNA TGCGCCAGCAGCCAAGTGGCAGGGGCCACCGGGGAGCTGTTTTTT. This sequence encodes CASSQVAGATGELFF.

This clone was counted between two and nine times. V usage is TRBV5-4 and J usage is TRBJ2-1; TRBD1 agrees at 8 bases. Germline V gives CDR1 SGHNT, CDR2 YYREEE (reference sequence). The CDR3 runs 17 residues. V dropped 4 bases and J dropped 2; count of bases not matched to a gene: 11. CDR3 in amino acids: CASSPPTTGVAYNEQFF. In DNA form, the CDR3 reads TGTGCCAGCAGCCCTCCAACGACAGGGGTTGCCTACAATGAGCAGTTCTTC.

This clone was detected a few times. This sequence joins TRBV5-6 and TRBJ1-6, with 7 bases lining up with TRBD1. Germline trimming cut 3 bases from V and 7 bases from J; bases unmatched to any gene: 4. Germline V CDR1 and CDR2: SGHDT, YYEEEE. There are 14 residues in the CDR3. DNA for the CDR3: TGTGCCAGCAGCTACCGGGACAGAAATTCACCCCTCCACTTT. Amino acids: CASSYRDRNSPLHF.

This chain joins TRBV11-1 and TRBJ2-7; 8 nucleotides match TRBD1. Trimming took 2 bases from V and 7 from J; bases not matched to a gene: 7. This CDR3 has 14 amino acids. The germline V gene has CDR1 SGHAT and CDR2 FQDESV (reference sequence). DNA for the CDR3: TGTGCCAGCAGCTTACGGACAGGGCTAGGGGAGCAGTACTTC. Translation gives CASSLRTGLGEQYF.